The clone carrying this T cell receptor beta chain occurred many times. Antigen specificity is unknown. The CDR3 regions of TCR beta were amplified from RNA transcripts. When the TCR CDR3 underwent first-round RT-PCR, the HTBI primer set was used. MiXCR, applied by TCRdb to the multiplex PCR reads, yields one record per CDR3 protein. Of fewer than 650,000 distinct CDR3 sequences listed, approximately 14% are singletons. Reasons for excluding patients were uncontrolled infection, other autoimmune disease, pregnancy or lactation. Source material for PBMCs was about 11 ml fresh peripheral blood. V was cut by 8 bases and J by 8 bases, with 10 bases left in between. The germline gives CDR1 SNHLY, CDR2 FYNNEI. CDR3 length: 11 residues. The source of the sample is a study of T cells in Graves' hyperthyroidism and ophthalmopathy. Study-level findings and limits: The model identified upcoming ophthalmopathy a median approximately six months ahead of onset. Most clonotypes expanded in thyroid above 0.001 were likewise present in blood.

The sequence was collected from a middle-aged woman with Graves' hyperthyroidism. Sequencing used blood. The chain combines TRBV2 with TRBJ2-1; no firm D call. The CDR3 region is CASSSGYEQFF. CDR3 DNA sequence: TGTGCCAGCTCGAGTGGGTATGAGCAGTTCTTC.